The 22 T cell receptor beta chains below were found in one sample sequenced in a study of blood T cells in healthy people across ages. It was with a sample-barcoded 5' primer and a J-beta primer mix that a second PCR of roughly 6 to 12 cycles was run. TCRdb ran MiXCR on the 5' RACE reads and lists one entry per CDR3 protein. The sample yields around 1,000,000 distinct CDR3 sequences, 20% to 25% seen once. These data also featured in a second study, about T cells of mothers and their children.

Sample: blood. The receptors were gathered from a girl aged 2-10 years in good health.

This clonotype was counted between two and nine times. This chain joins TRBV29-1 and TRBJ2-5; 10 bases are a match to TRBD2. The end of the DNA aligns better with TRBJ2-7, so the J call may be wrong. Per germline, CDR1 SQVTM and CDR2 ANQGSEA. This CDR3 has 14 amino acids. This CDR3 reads CSVELTSGTYEQYF. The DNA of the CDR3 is TGCAGCGTTGAACTTACTAGCGGGACCTACGAGCAGTACTTC.

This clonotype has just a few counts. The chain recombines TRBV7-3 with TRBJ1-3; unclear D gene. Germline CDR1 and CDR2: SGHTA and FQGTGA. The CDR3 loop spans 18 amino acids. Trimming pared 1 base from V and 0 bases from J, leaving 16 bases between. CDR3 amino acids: CASSLRSGLAGSGNTIYF. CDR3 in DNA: TGTGCCAGCAGCTTAAGATCTGGGTTGGCAGGCTCTGGAAACACCATATATTTT.

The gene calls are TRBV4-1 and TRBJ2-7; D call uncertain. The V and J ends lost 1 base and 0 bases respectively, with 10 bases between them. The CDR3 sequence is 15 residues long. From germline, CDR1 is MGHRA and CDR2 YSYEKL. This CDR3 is CASSQGTLSSYEQYF. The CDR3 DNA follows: TGCGCCAGCAGCCAAGGGACCCTGAGCTCCTACGAGCAGTACTTC.

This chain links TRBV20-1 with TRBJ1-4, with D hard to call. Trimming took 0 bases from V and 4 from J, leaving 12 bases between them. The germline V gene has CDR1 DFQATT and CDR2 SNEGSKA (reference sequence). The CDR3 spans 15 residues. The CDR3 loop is CSARDQETDNEKLFF. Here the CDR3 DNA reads TGCAGTGCTAGAGATCAGGAGACGGATAATGAAAAACTGTTTTTT.

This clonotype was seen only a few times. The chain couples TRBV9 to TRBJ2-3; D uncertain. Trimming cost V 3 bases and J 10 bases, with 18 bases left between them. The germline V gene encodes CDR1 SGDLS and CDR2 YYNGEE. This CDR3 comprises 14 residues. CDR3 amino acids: CASSAHNSPGPQYF. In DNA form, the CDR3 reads TGTGCCAGCAGCGCCCATAACTCCCCTGGCCCGCAGTATTTT.

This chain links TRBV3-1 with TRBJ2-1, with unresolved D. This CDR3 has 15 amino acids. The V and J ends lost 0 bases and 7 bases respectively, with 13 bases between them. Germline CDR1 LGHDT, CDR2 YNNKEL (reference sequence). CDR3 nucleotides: TGTGCCAGCAGCCAAGATAGTGGGCCTCTGAATGAGCAGTTCTTC. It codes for CASSQDSGPLNEQFF.

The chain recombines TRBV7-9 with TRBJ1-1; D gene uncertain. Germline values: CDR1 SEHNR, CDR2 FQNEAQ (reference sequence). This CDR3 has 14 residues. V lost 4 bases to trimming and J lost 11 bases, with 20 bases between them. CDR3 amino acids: CASSSLIEGGAAFF. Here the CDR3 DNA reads TGTGCCAGCAGCTCCCTCATAGAGGGCGGTGCGGCTTTCTTT. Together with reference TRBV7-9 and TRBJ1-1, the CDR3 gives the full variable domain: DTGVSQNPRHKITKRGQNVTFRCDPISEHNRLYWYRQTLGQGPEFLTYFQNEAQLEKSRLLSDRFSAERPKGSFSTLEIQRTEQGDSAMYLCASSSLIEGGAAFFGQGTRLTVV.

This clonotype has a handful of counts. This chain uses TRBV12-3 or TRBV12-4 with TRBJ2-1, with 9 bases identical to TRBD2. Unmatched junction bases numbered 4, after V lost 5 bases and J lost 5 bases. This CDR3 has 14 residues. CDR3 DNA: TGTGCCAGCAGTCGACTAGCGGTACACAATGAGCAGTTCTTC. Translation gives CASSRLAVHNEQFF.

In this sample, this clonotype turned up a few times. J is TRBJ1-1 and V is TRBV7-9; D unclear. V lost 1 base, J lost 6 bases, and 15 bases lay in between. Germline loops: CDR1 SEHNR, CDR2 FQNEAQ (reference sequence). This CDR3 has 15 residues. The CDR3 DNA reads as TGTGCCAGCAGCTTAGAAGAGACGGTCGTGGCTGAAGCTTTCTTT. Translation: CASSLEETVVAEAFF.

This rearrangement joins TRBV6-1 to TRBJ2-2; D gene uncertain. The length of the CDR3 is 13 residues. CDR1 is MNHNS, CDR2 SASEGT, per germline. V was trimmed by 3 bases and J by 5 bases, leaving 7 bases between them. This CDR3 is CASSDTGTGELFF. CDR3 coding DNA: TGTGCCAGCAGTGATACCGGGACCGGGGAGCTGTTTTTT.

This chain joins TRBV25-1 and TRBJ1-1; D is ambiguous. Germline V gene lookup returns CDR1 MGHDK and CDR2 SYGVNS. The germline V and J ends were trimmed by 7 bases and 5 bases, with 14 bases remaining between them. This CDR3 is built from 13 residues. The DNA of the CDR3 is TGTGCCAGCAAGGGAGGAGGTTCGACTGAAGCTTTCTTT. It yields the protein CASKGGGSTEAFF.

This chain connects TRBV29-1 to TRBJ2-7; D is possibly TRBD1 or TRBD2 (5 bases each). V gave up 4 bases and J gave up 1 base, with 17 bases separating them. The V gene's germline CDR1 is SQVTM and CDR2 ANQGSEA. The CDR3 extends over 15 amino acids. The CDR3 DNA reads TGCAGCGTTGTCCAAGGGGACCTCTTTTCCTACGAGCAGTACTTC. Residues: CSVVQGDLFSYEQYF.

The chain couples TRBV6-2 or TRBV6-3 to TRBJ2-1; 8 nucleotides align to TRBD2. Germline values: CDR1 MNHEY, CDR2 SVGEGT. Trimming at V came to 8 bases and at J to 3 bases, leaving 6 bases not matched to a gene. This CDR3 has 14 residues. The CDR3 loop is CASLGTRSYNEQFF. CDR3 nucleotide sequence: TGTGCCAGCCTTGGGACTAGAAGCTACAATGAGCAGTTCTTC.

Written as DNA, the CDR3 is TGCGCCAGCAGTGAGACAGGCCTAGCCAAAAACATTCAGTACTTC. This codes for CASSETGLAKNIQYF. The genes are TRBV4-1 and TRBJ2-4, with a tentative D call TRBD1 (6 bases). Per the germline V gene, CDR1 is MGHRA and CDR2 is YSYEKL. Trimming took off 6 bases at V and 0 bases at J, with 12 bases between the two ends. The CDR3 extends over 15 amino acids.

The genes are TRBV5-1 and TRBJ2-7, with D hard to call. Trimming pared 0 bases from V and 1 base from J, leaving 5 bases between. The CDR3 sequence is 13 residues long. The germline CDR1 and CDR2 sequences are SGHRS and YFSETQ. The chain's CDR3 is CASSLDKSYEQYF. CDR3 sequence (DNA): TGCGCCAGCAGCTTGGACAAGTCCTACGAGCAGTACTTC. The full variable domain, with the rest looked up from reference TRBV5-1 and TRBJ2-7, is KAGVTQTPRYLIKTRGQQVTLSCSPISGHRSVSWYQQTPGQGLQFLFEYFSETQRNKGNFPGRFSGRQFSNSRSEMNVSTLELGDSALYLCASSLDKSYEQYFGPGTRLTVT.

CDR3 sequence reads: CASSDVPTGQSEAFF. The CDR3 DNA sequence: TGTGCCAGCAGTGATGTTCCGACAGGGCAAAGTGAAGCTTTCTTT. The chain combines TRBV25-1 with TRBJ1-1, with TRBD1 identical over 7 bases. Germline V CDR1 and CDR2: MGHDK, SYGVNS. This CDR3 is 15 amino acids long. The V segment lost 3 bases and the J segment 7 bases; nucleotides outside the gene matches: 11.

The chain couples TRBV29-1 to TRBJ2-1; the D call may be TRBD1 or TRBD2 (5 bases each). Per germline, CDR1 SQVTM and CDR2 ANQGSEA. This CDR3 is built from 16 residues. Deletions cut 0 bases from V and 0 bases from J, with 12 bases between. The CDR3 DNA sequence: TGCAGCGTTGAAGATCTCGACGGGGCCTCCTACAATGAGCAGTTCTTC. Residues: CSVEDLDGASYNEQFF.

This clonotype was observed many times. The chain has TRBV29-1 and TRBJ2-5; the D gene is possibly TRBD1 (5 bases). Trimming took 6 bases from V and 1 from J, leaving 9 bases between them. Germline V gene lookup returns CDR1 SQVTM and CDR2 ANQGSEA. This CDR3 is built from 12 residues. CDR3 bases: TGCAGCGTCAGACAGACCCAAGAGACCCAGTACTTC. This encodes CSVRQTQETQYF.

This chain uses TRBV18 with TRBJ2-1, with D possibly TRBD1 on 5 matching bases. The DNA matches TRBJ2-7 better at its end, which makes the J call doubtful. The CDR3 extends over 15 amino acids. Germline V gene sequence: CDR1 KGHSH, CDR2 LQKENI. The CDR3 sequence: CASSLPQTAIYEQYF. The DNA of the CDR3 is TGTGCCAGCTCTCTTCCACAGACAGCCATCTACGAGCAGTACTTC.

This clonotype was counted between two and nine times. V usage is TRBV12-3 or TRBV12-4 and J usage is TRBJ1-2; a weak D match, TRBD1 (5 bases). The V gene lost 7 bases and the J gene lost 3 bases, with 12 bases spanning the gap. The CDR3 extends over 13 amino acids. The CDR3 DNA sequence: TGTGCCAGCACCAACACAGGCCACTATGGCTACACCTTC. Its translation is CASTNTGHYGYTF.

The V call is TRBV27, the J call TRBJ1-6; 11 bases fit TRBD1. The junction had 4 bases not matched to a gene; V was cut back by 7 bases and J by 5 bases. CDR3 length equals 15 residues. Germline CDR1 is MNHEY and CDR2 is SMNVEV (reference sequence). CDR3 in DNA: TGTGCCAGCACCCGGGACAGGGGGAATAATTCACCCCTCCACTTT. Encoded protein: CASTRDRGNNSPLHF.

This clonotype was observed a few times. The CDR3 loop reads CASSPWRSEQTENTIYF. The CDR3 DNA reads TGTGCCAGCAGCCCTTGGAGAAGCGAACAGACCGAAAACACCATATATTTT. The rearrangement links TRBV6-1 to TRBJ1-3; D is uncertain. V lost 6 bases, J lost 6 bases, and 24 bases lay in between. The CDR3 totals 17 residues. CDR1 is MNHNS, CDR2 SASEGT, per germline.